These 7 T cell receptor beta chains were sequenced from one sample in a study of cytomegalovirus exposure and HLA in healthy donors. Both 60 Vbeta primers and 13 Jbeta primers went into the PCR. This table comes from immunoSEQ multiplex PCR, and its TCRdb copy is limited to in-frame clones, with some not included. The sample carries approximately 120,000 clones, 77% recorded once. The sample consisted of PBMCs. The receptors were gathered from a woman aged 40 to 50 in good health and CMV-seropositive.

The chain is built from TRBV29-1 and TRBJ2-2, with 7 bases identical to TRBD1. The CDR3 spans 13 residues. V was clipped by 6 bases and J by 4 bases; unmatched bases: 5. CDR1 SQVTM and CDR2 ANQGSEA come from the germline V gene. The CDR3 protein is CSVKGAGTGELFF. The CDR3 nucleotides read TGCAGCGTAAAGGGGGCGGGCACCGGGGAGCTGTTTTTT.

V gene TRBV18 combines with J gene TRBJ1-1, with D perhaps matching TRBD1 (6 bases). V was pared by 3 bases and J by 1 base, with 12 bases between. The CDR3 consists of 15 residues. Germline V gene data show CDR1 as KGHSH and CDR2 as LQKENI. The CDR3 DNA reads TGTGCCAGCTCACCGGGGGGGGCTTCGAACACTGAAGCTTTCTTT. Translating gives CASSPGGASNTEAFF.

This sequence joins TRBV14 and TRBJ2-1; 9 bases match TRBD2. CDR1 is SGHDN and CDR2 is FVKESK in the germline V gene. This CDR3 region has 16 residues. Trimming took 6 bases from V and 7 from J; bases not matched to a gene: 13. CDR3 loop: CASSLLSGRGQNEQFF. CDR3 nucleotides: TGTGCCAGCAGTTTACTTAGCGGGAGAGGGCAGAATGAGCAGTTCTTC. Full variable domain (remainder filled in from reference TRBV14 and TRBJ2-1): EAGVTQFPSHSVIEKGQTVTLRCDPISGHDNLYWYRRVMGKEIKFLLHFVKESKQDESGMPNNRFLAERTGGTYSTLKVQPAELEDSGVYFCASSLLSGRGQNEQFFGPGTRLTVL.

V gene TRBV5-4 combines with J gene TRBJ2-3; 14 nucleotides agree with TRBD2. Germline values: CDR1 SGHNT, CDR2 YYREEE (reference sequence). V was pared by 4 bases and J by 4 bases, with 5 bases of the junction left unmatched. This CDR3 region has 16 residues. The CDR3 spells CASSPGTSGSADTQYF. CDR3 coding DNA: TGTGCCAGCAGCCCGGGGACTAGCGGGAGCGCAGATACGCAGTATTTT.

The sample holds a few counts of this clone. The rearrangement uses TRBV2 and TRBJ2-5; D is unclear. Trimming pared 4 bases from V and 2 bases from J, leaving 11 bases between. Germline lookup yields CDR1 SNHLY and CDR2 FYNNEI. The CDR3 consists of 14 residues. CDR3 nucleotides: TGTGCCAGCAGTGTCCTGGCGGTACAAGAGACCCAGTACTTC. Residues: CASSVLAVQETQYF.

The chain has TRBV7-2 and TRBJ1-5, with D maybe TRBD1 (6 bases). The V gene lost 1 base and the J gene lost 2 bases, with 12 bases spanning the gap. CDR1 is SGHTA and CDR2 is FQGNSA in the germline V gene. The CDR3 contains 16 residues. The CDR3, as DNA: TGTGCCAGCAGCTTAGGGGGCAGGGGCGGCAATCAGCCCCAGCATTTT. Translated, it gives CASSLGGRGGNQPQHF.

The chain uses TRBV7-9 and TRBJ2-7, with TRBD2 as a possible D gene (5 bases). CDR3 length equals 13 residues. CDR1 SEHNR and CDR2 FQNEAQ come from the germline V gene (reference sequence). V lost 4 bases and J lost 2, with 9 bases in between. Written as DNA, the CDR3 is TGTGCCAGCAGCTCCGGGAAGGCCTACGAGCAGTACTTC. It translates to CASSSGKAYEQYF.